This T cell receptor (beta chain) was captured by sequencing in a study of blood T cell repertoires in COVID-19. Study summary: Both acute and convalescent COVID-19 samples were obtained from the United States, Italy and Spain.

Germline-derived CDR1 and CDR2 are LGHNA and YNFKEQ. J lost 2 bases, V lost 1 base, and 7 bases had no gene match. This CDR3 is built from 17 residues. Profiling relied on immunoSEQ multiplex PCR, and the TCRdb table lists in-frame clones only, not all of them. The data hold approximately 230,000 clones, with 80% to 90% observed a single time. This chain connects TRBV4-2 to TRBJ2-3; TRBD2 matches at 9 bases. This receptor was obtained from an elderly man with acute or convalescent COVID-19. Sequencing was performed on peripheral blood. The chain's CDR3 is CASSQGGLASSTDTQYF. The CDR3 DNA reads TGTGCCAGCAGCCAAGGGGGACTAGCTTCCTCCACAGATACGCAGTATTTT.